What follows are 5 T cell receptor beta chains derived from one specimen sequenced in a study of regulatory T cells in long-lasting Graves disease (dated by TCRdb to about 2021). The time point label on this specimen signifies: newly diagnosed GD, antithyroid drugs for less than 3 months. RNA was extracted from PBMCs in TRIzol for both TCR sequencing and RNA sequencing. Library creation used multiplex PCR. The sequencing machine was an Illumina HiSeq 4000. TCR beta libraries were built with iRepertoire HTBI primers and Arm-PCR amplification of CDR3 regions. The raw public data were reprocessed by TCRdb itself: fastp quality trimming at Q25, MiXCR clonotype calling, in-frame beta chains only. CDR3 protein duplicates are merged, each entry listing the most common genes and DNA. Within this sample are approximately 460,000 distinct CDR3 sequences, with about a sixth of them counted one time only. The ten most abundant clones make up around 10% of the sample.

The same specimen was also included in a second study, on T cells in Graves' hyperthyroidism and ophthalmopathy.

The sequencing used peripheral blood mononuclear cells (PBMCs), collected at new diagnosis, from a patient treated with antithyroid drugs. The receptor source for this set is a woman aged 30 to 39 with Graves disease. Donor details come from another sample of the same person, matched by shared clones.

This clonotype was observed many times. The rearrangement links TRBV6-1 to TRBJ1-2; 7 bases are a match to TRBD1. Germline-derived CDR1 and CDR2 are MNHNS and SASEGT. V shed 5 bases and J 2 bases; nucleotides not matched to a gene: 17. The CDR3 length is 18 residues. The CDR3 DNA reads as TGTGCCAGCAGTAGATTGGTAGAACCCGGGACAGTAAACTATGGCTACACCTTC. Its translation: CASSRLVEPGTVNYGYTF.

Ten or more counts support this clonotype. This chain links TRBV11-1 with TRBJ2-1; possibly TRBD1 for D (6 bases). CDR3 length: 14 residues. Germline loops: CDR1 SGHAT, CDR2 FQDESV (reference sequence). V was trimmed by 5 bases and J by 6 bases, leaving 14 bases between them. CDR3 sequence reads: CASSRRGLGNEQFF. DNA for the CDR3: TGTGCCAGCAGCCGCAGGGGTTTGGGCAATGAGCAGTTCTTC.

This clonotype was seen at least ten times. This chain links TRBV11-1 with TRBJ2-1, with 13 bases aligning to TRBD2. The CDR3 is 16 residues long. The V gene end was trimmed by 5 bases and the J gene end by 9 bases; junction bases not matched to a gene: 10. Germline V gene data show CDR1 as SGHAT and CDR2 as FQDESV (reference sequence). The CDR3 nucleotides read TGTGCCAGCAGCCCAGGGACTAGCGGGGCGCATGTTGAGCAGTTCTTC. Encoded protein: CASSPGTSGAHVEQFF.

This clonotype was observed a handful of times. The genes are TRBV28 and TRBJ1-5, with D possibly being TRBD1 (5 bases). There are 16 residues in the CDR3. Trimming removed 7 bases at V and 6 bases at J, with 22 bases between. Germline CDR1 MDHEN, CDR2 SYDVKM. The CDR3 bases are TGTGCCAGCAAAAACTCCCAGGGAGGCGCGCGTCAGCCCCAGCATTTT. Translated: CASKNSQGGARQPQHF.

This clonotype was observed at least ten times. V gene TRBV20-1 combines with J gene TRBJ1-4, with unresolved D. Trimming shortened V by 5 bases and J by 4 bases, and 2 bases separated the two germline ends. Per the germline V gene, CDR1 is DFQATT and CDR2 is SNEGSKA (reference sequence). This CDR3 is built from 10 residues. CDR3 region: CSARNEKLFF. The CDR3 DNA reads as TGCAGTGCTCGTAATGAAAAACTGTTTTTT.